The sequence of this TCR beta chain was determined in a study of cytomegalovirus exposure and HLA in healthy donors. The PCR employed 60 Vbeta primers together with 13 Jbeta primers. Using immunoSEQ multiplex PCR, the repertoire was profiled, and TCRdb retains in-frame clones only, with some absent. The sample consists of 77,000 or so clones, around three quarters of them appearing once. Findings and caveats of the study: Cytomegalovirus status was reportedly diagnosed by the classifier with high specificity and sensitivity.

The length of the CDR3 is 13 residues. Trimming left V 7 bases short and J 2 bases short, with 15 bases between. Germline values: CDR1 GTSNPN, CDR2 SVGIG (reference sequence). Only one count was recorded for this clone. Its antigen is not known. The chain uses TRBV30 and TRBJ2-7; maybe TRBD1 (6 bases). Sequencing was carried out using PBMCs. This TCR was sampled from a woman aged 40 to 55 in good health and CMV-seronegative. CDR3 sequence reads: CAYQGLPPYEQYF. In nucleotides, the CDR3 is TGTGCCTACCAGGGGCTACCCCCCTACGAGCAGTACTTC.